This T cell receptor beta chain was sequenced in a study of technical replicates of blood from a handful of donors. At least ten counts were recorded for this clone. CDR3 size: 17 residues. From germline, CDR1 is SEHNR and CDR2 FQNEAQ (reference sequence). The J segment lost 3 bases and the V segment lost 5 bases, leaving 11 bases of the junction unmatched. Assay used: immunoSEQ multiplex PCR; TCRdb lists only in-frame clones, some missing. The table lists approximately 58,000 clones, 85% to 90% of them singletons. Sequencing used PBMCs. The TCR sequence derives from a human donor in good health. Some clones in this sample may be carry-over from other donors' samples. The V gene is TRBV7-9, the J gene TRBJ2-3; 10 bases line up with TRBD1. The CDR3 here is CASSAPRLDRGTDTQYF. The CDR3 nucleotides are TGTGCCAGCAGCGCGCCTCGCTTGGACAGGGGGACAGATACGCAGTATTTT.